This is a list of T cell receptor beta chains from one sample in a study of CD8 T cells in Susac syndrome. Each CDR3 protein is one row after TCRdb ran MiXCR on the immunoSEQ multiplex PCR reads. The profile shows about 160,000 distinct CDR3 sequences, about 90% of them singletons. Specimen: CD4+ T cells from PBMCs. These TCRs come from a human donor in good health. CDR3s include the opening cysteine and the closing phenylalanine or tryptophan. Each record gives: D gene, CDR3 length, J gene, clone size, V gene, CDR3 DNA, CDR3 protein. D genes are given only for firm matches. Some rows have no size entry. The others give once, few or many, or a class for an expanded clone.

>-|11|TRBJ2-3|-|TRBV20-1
TGCAGTGCTAGAAAAACAGATACGCAGTATTTT
CSARKTDTQYF
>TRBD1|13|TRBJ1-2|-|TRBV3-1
TGTGCCAGCAGCGGCAGGGGGCGGATGTCCTACACCTTC
CASSGRGRMSYTF
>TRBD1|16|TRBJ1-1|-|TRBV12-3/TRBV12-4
TGTGCCAGCACCCCGACGGGAGACAGGGAGAACACTGAAGCTTTCTTT
CASTPTGDRENTEAFF
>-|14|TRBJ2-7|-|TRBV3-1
TGTGCCAGCAGCCAAGGGGCCAGAGGCTACGAGCAGTACTTC
CASSQGARGYEQYF
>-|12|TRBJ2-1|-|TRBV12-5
TGTGCTAGTGGTTTCTCCCCAAATGAGCAGTTCTTC
CASGFSPNEQFF
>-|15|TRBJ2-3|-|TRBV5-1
TGCGCCAGCAGCCAAATCGGGGGAAGCACAGATACGCAGTATTTT
CASSQIGGSTDTQYF
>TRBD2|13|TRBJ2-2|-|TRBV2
TGTGCCAGCAGTGAAGCGCGGGAGGGGGAGCTGTTTTTT
CASSEAREGELFF
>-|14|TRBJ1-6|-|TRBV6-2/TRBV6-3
TGTGCCAGCAGTTACACCGGGGATCGATCACCCCTCCACTTT
CASSYTGDRSPLHF
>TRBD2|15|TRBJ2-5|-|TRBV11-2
TGTGCCAGCAGCTCCCCAGGACTAGCCCAAGAGACCCAGTACTTC
CASSSPGLAQETQYF
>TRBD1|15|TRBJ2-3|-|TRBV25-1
TGTGCCACCGGACGACAGGGGAGAGTGGGAGATACGCAGTATTTT
CATGRQGRVGDTQYF
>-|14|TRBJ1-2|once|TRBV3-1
TGTGCCAGCAGCCAAGAAGCAGGGTGGGGCGGCTACACCTTC
CASSQEAGWGGYTF
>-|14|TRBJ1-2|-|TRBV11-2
TGTGCCAGCAGCTTAGAGGGCGGGTACTCGGGCTACACCTTC
CASSLEGGYSGYTF
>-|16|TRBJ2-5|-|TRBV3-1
TGTGCCAGCAGCCAAGGTGGCAGAACTAAGCAAGAGACCCAGTACTTC
CASSQGGRTKQETQYF
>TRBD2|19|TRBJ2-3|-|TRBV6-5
TGTGCCAGCAGTTACTCGATTACTAGCGGGAAGGCCCCCACAGATACGCAGTATTTT
CASSYSITSGKAPTDTQYF
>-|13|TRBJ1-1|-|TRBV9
TGTGCCAGCAGCGAGACCCCAGGCACTGAAGCTTTCTTT
CASSETPGTEAFF
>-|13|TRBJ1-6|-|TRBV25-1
TGTGCCAGCAGTGACAGGTTTAATTCACCCCTCCACTTT
CASSDRFNSPLHF
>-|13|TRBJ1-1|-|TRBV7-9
TGTGCCAGCAGCTTAGAAGGGGGGTATGAAGCTTTCTTT
CASSLEGGYEAFF
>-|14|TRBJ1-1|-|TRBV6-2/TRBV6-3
TGTGCCAGCAGTTACTCTACAGGGTACACTGAAGCTTTCTTT
CASSYSTGYTEAFF
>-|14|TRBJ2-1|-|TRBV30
TGTGCCTGGAAAGGGGACGGGGACTACAATGAGCAGTTCTTC
CAWKGDGDYNEQFF
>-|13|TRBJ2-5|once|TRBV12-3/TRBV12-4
TGTGCCAGCAGGGGGGACGGAAAAGAGACCCAGTACTTC
CASRGDGKETQYF
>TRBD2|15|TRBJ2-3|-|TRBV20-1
TGCAGTGCAGTACTAGCGTCGGCGGGCACAGATACGCAGTATTTT
CSAVLASAGTDTQYF
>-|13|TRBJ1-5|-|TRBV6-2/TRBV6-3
TGTGCCAGCGGACAGAGGATTTATCAGCCCCAGCATTTT
CASGQRIYQPQHF
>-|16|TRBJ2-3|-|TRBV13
TGTGCCAGCAGCATAAGCAGGGGGGGAGGGACAGATACGCAGTATTTT
CASSISRGGGTDTQYF
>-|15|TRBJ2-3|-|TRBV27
TGTGCCAGCAGCCTCGGGATGACTTACACAGATACGCAGTATTTT
CASSLGMTYTDTQYF
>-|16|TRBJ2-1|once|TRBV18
TGTGCCAGCTCACCAATGGCGGGGGCCTCCTACAATGAGCAGTTCTTC
CASSPMAGASYNEQFF
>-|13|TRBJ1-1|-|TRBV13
TGTGCCAGCAGCTTAACGGAGGGGACTGAAGCTTTTTTT
CASSLTEGTEAFF
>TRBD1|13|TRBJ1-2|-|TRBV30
TGTGCCTGGGGGACAGGGCATAACTATGGCTACACCTTC
CAWGTGHNYGYTF
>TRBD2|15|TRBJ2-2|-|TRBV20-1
TGCAGTGCTAGTGACGGGGGGGCGAACACCGGGGAGCTGTTTTTT
CSASDGGANTGELFF
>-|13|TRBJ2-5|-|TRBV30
TGTGCCTGGATACCTAGTTTCCAAGAGACCCAGTACTTC
CAWIPSFQETQYF
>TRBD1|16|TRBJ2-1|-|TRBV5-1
TGCGCCAGCAGCTCAGCAACCGGGACAGTTTACAATGAGCAGTTCTTC
CASSSATGTVYNEQFF
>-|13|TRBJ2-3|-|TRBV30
TGTGCCTGGAGCCCCGGGGGGCCCGATACGCAGTATTTT
CAWSPGGPDTQYF
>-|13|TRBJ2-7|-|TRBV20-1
TGCAGTGCTAGAGGGTACGGGAGCGGCGAGCAGTACTTC
CSARGYGSGEQYF
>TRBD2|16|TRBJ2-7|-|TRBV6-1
TGTGCCAGCAGCCCGACCGGTAGCGGGACATCGTACGAGCAGTACTTC
CASSPTGSGTSYEQYF
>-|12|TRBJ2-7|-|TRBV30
TGTGCCTGGAGTGTATACGGAGGCGAGCAGTACTTC
CAWSVYGGEQYF
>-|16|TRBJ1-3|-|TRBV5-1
TGCGCCAGCAGCTTAGGTGGACTCGGCTCTGGAAACACCATATATTTT
CASSLGGLGSGNTIYF
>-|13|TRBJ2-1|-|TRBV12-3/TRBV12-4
TGTGCCAGCAGTTGGGAGGACTACAATGAGCAGTTCTTC
CASSWEDYNEQFF
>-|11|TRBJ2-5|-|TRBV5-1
TGCGCCAGCAGCCAAAAAGAGACCCAGTACTTC
CASSQKETQYF
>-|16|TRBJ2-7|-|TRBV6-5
TGTGCCAGCAGTTACTCGATAACGGGGGACACCTACGAGCAGTACTTC
CASSYSITGDTYEQYF
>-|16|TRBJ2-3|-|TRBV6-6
TGTGCCAGCAGTTACTCGGGCAGGGCAGAAAGAGATACGCAGTATTTT
CASSYSGRAERDTQYF
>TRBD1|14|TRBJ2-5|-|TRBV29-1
TGCAGCGTAGCCCACCGGACAGGCCAAGAGACCCAGTACTTC
CSVAHRTGQETQYF
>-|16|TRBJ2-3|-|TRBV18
TGTGCCAGCTCACCACAGATTGGGGGTGAGGCAGATACGCAGTATTTT
CASSPQIGGEADTQYF
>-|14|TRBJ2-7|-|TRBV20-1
TGCAGTGCTAGAGAGGGGTTGTGGTCTCCCGAGCAGTACTTC
CSAREGLWSPEQYF
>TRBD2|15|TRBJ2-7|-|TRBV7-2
TGTGCCAGCAGCGTGGGACTAGCGGGGGGTATCGAGCAGTACTTC
CASSVGLAGGIEQYF
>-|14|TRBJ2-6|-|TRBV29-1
TGCAGCGTTTGGGGGGACTCTGGGGCCAACGTCCTGACTTTC
CSVWGDSGANVLTF
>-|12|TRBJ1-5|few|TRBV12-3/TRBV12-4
TGTGCCAGCAGTTTCGGTAATCAGCCCCAGCATTTT
CASSFGNQPQHF
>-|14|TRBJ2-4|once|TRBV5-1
TGCGCCAGCAGCCTGACGGCGGGTAAGGACATTCAGTACTTC
CASSLTAGKDIQYF
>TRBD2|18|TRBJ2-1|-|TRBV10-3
TGTGCCATCAGCGGGGGCCTGGGACTAGCGGGAGCGGGTAATGAGCAGTTCTTC
CAISGGLGLAGAGNEQFF
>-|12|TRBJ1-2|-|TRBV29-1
TGTAGCGTTGAAGTAGAAGCCTATGGCTACACCTTC
CSVEVEAYGYTF
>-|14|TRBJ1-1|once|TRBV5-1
TGCGCCAGCAGCTTGTCCGGGGGGCTCACTGAAGCTTTCTTT
CASSLSGGLTEAFF
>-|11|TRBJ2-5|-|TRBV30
TGTGCCTGGAGTGTAGGGGGGACCCAGTACTTC
CAWSVGGTQYF
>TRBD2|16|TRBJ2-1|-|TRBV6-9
TGTGCCAGCAGTTATTGGACTAGCGGGAAATACAATGAGCAGTTCTTC
CASSYWTSGKYNEQFF
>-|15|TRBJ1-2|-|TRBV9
TGTGCCAGCAGCGCTCGTGGGGGCGCTAACTATGGCTACACCTTC
CASSARGGANYGYTF
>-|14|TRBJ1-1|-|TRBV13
TGTGCCAGCAGCTTAGTAGAGGACAACACTGAAGCTTTCTTT
CASSLVEDNTEAFF
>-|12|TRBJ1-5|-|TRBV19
TGTGCCAGTATAGGGGGGAATCAGCCCCAGCATTTT
CASIGGNQPQHF
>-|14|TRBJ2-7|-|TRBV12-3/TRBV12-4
TGTGCCAGCAGTTTAGTTCCGAATGGCAACGAGCAGTACTTC
CASSLVPNGNEQYF